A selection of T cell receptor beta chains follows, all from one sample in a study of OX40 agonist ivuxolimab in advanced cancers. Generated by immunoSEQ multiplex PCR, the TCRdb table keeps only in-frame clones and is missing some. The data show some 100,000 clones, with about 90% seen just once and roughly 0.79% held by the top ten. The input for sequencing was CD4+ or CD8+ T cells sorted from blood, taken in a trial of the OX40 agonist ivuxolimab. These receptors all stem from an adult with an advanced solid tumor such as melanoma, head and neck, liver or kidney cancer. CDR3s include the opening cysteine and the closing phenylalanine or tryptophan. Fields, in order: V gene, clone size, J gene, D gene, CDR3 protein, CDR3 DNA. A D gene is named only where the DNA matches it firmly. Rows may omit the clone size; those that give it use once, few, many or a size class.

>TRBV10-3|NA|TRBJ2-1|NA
CAILGASENEQFF
TGTGCCATCTTGGGGGCCTCTGAGAATGAGCAGTTCTTC
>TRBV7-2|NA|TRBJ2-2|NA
CASKLTGARIQGELFF
TGTGCCAGCAAATTAACGGGAGCCCGGATCCAAGGGGAGCTGTTTTTT
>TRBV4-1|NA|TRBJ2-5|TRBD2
CASSQARTSSTTQYF
TGCGCCAGCAGCCAAGCCAGGACTAGCTCAACGACCCAGTACTTC
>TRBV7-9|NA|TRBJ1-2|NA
CASTAGASANYGYTF
TGTGCCAGCACGGCAGGGGCATCTGCTAACTATGGCTACACCTTC
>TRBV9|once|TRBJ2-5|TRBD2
CASSPLAGGQETQYF
TGTGCCAGCAGCCCGCTTGCGGGGGGACAAGAGACCCAGTACTTC
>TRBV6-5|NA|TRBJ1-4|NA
CATKAGSGSGEKLFF
TGTGCCACCAAGGCGGGATCGGGGTCTGGTGAAAAACTGTTTTTT
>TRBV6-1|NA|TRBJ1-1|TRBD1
CASSANRGEGEAFF
TGTGCCAGCAGTGCCAACAGGGGGGAAGGCGAAGCTTTCTTT
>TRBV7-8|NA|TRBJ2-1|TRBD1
CASSLVFFPDRGTRNEQFF
TGTGCCAGCAGCTTAGTGTTTTTCCCGGACAGGGGAACTAGGAATGAGCAGTTCTTC
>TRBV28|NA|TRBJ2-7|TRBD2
CASTRGVYEQYF
TGTGCCAGCACACGGGGGGTCTACGAGCAGTACTTC
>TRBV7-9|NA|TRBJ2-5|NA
CASSPTPAPGVETQYF
TGTGCCAGCAGTCCTACCCCGGCCCCAGGGGTGGAGACCCAGTACTTC
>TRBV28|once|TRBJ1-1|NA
CASSLELPGPTEAFF
TGTGCCAGCAGTTTAGAACTCCCCGGACCCACTGAAGCTTTCTTT
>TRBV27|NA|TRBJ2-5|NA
CASRMGQQETQYF
TGTGCCAGCAGGATGGGACAACAAGAGACCCAGTACTTC
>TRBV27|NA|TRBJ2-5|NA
CASSSDSTGGETQYF
TGTGCCAGCAGTTCCGACTCGACGGGGGGCGAAACCCAGTACTTC
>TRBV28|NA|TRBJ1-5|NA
CASSSRTYGPLQPQHF
TGTGCCAGCAGTTCCCGGACGTACGGACCCCTACAGCCCCAGCATTTT
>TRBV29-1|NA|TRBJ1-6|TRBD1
CSAWTGDNSPLHF
TGCAGCGCGTGGACAGGGGATAATTCACCCCTCCACTTT
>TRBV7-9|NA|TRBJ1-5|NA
CASSFGTEYQPQHF
TGTGCCAGCAGCTTCGGGACGGAATATCAGCCCCAGCATTTT
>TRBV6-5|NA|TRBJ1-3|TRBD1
CASSQGQGSRNTIYF
TGTGCCAGCAGTCAGGGACAGGGAAGCAGAAACACCATATATTTT
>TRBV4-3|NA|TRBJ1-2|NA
CASSQDPEGAHGYTF
TGCGCCAGCAGCCAAGATCCTGAAGGGGCGCATGGCTACACCTTC
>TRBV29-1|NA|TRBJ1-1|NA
CSAKEGSWGTEAFF
TGCAGCGCGAAGGAGGGGAGCTGGGGCACTGAAGCTTTCTTT
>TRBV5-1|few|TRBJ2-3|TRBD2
CASSISGGAADTQYF
TGCGCCAGCAGCATTAGCGGGGGGGCCGCAGATACGCAGTATTTT
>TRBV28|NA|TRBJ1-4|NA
CASSFWGVNEKLFF
TGTGCCAGCAGTTTTTGGGGAGTTAATGAAAAACTGTTTTTT
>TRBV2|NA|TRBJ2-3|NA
CASSRTDTQYF
TGTGCCAGCAGCCGCACAGATACGCAGTATTTT
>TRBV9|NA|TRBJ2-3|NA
CASSVETDTQYF
TGTGCCAGCAGCGTAGAGACAGATACGCAGTATTTT
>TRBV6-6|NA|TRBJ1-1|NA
CATGRSGTEAFF
TGTGCCACGGGGCGGTCAGGCACTGAAGCTTTCTTT
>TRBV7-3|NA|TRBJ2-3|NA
CASSLARTDTQYF
TGTGCCAGCAGCTTAGCACGCACAGATACGCAGTATTTT
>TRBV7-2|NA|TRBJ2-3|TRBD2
CASSLASSGGVADTQYF
TGTGCCAGCAGCTTAGCGAGTAGCGGGGGGGTTGCGGATACGCAGTATTTT
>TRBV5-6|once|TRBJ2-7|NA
CASSLSPDQGPYEQYF
TGTGCCAGCAGCTTGTCGCCGGACCAGGGCCCCTACGAGCAGTACTTC
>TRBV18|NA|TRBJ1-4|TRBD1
CASSRTGGSEKLFF
TGTGCCAGCTCACGGACAGGGGGCAGTGAAAAACTGTTTTTT
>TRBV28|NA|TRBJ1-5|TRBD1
CASSLGQVSNQPQHF
TGTGCCAGCAGCCTTGGACAGGTTAGCAATCAGCCCCAGCATTTT
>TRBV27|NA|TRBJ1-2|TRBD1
CASSPGTGGNYGYTF
TGTGCCAGCAGTCCCGGGACAGGGGGCAACTATGGCTACACCTTC
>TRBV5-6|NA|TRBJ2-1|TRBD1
CASSLFDRVSYNEQFF
TGTGCCAGCAGCTTATTCGACAGGGTCTCCTACAATGAGCAGTTCTTC
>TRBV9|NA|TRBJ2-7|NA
CASSVHADQPTYEQYF
TGTGCCAGCAGCGTACATGCGGACCAACCGACCTACGAGCAGTACTTC
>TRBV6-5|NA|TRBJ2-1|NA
CASSLSSSYNEQFF
TGTGCCAGCAGCCTATCAAGCTCCTACAATGAGCAGTTCTTC
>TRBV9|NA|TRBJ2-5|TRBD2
CASSGRTSGLQETQYF
TGTGCCAGCAGCGGCAGGACTAGCGGCCTCCAAGAGACCCAGTACTTC
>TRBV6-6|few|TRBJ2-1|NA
CASSRDSTYNEQFF
TGTGCCAGCAGTAGAGATTCGACCTACAATGAGCAGTTCTTC
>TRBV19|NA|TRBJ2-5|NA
CASNWGVGETQYF
TGTGCCAGTAATTGGGGGGTAGGCGAGACCCAGTACTTC
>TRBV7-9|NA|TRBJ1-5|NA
CASSSSGGNQPQHF
TGTGCCAGCAGCAGTTCCGGGGGCAATCAGCCCCAGCATTTT
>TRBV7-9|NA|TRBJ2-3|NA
CASSPGGPPPDTQYF
TGTGCCAGCAGCCCTGGCGGTCCCCCCCCAGATACGCAGTATTTT
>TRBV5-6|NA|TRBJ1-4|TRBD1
CASSPDREGKLFF
TGTGCCAGCAGCCCCGACAGGGAGGGAAAACTGTTTTTT
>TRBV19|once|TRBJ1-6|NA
CATTGGNSPLHF
TGTGCCACCACAGGAGGTAATTCACCCCTCCACTTT
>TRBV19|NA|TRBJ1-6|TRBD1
CASSPGQGASYNSPLHF
TGTGCCAGTAGTCCAGGACAGGGGGCATCCTATAATTCACCCCTCCACTTT
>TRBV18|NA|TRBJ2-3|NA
CASSETRLEGLDTQYF
TGTGCCAGCTCAGAGACTAGATTAGAAGGTCTAGATACGCAGTATTTT
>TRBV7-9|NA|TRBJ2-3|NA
CASSLPLHRGGQDTQYF
TGTGCCAGCAGCTTACCACTGCACAGGGGAGGACAAGATACGCAGTATTTT
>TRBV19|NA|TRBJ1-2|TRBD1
CASSIYPLGRGHNYGYTF
TGTGCCAGTAGTATCTACCCCCTGGGGAGGGGGCATAACTATGGCTACACCTTC
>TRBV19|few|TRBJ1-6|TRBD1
CASSLGQINSPLHF
TGTGCCAGTAGTCTGGGACAGATAAATTCACCCCTCCACTTT
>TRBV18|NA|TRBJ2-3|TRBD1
CASSLLKGASDTQYF
TGTGCCAGCTCACTTCTTAAGGGGGCGTCAGATACGCAGTATTTT
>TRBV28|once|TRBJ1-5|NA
CASSWGQWNQPQHF
TGTGCCAGCAGTTGGGGACAATGGAATCAGCCCCAGCATTTT
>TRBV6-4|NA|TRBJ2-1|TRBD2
CARPASGGAVWNEQFF
TGTGCCAGGCCCGCTAGCGGGGGGGCAGTATGGAATGAGCAGTTCTTC
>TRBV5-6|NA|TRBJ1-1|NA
CASRSRGRAEAFF
TGTGCCAGCAGATCCCGGGGGAGAGCTGAAGCTTTCTTT
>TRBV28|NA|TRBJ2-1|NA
CAWGRGTYNEQFF
TGTGCCTGGGGGCGCGGGACCTACAATGAGCAGTTCTTC
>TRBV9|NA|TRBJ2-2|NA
CASSVGLLLNTGELFF
TGTGCCAGCAGCGTAGGTTTGTTATTGAACACCGGGGAGCTGTTTTTT
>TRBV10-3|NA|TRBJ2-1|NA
CAISRGEWNEQFF
TGTGCCATCAGTAGGGGGGAGTGGAATGAGCAGTTCTTC
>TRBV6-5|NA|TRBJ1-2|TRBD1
CASSLGSRQGYGYTF
TGTGCCAGCAGCCTCGGCTCACGACAGGGCTATGGCTACACCTTC
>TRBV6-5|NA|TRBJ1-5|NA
CASSYGAGSNQPQHF
TGTGCCAGCAGTTACGGTGCAGGGAGCAATCAGCCCCAGCATTTT
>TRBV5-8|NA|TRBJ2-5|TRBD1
CASSSLGQGEETQYF
TGTGCCAGCAGCTCCCTGGGACAGGGGGAAGAGACCCAGTACTTC
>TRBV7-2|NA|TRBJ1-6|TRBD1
CASSLNRGNSPLHF
TGTGCCAGCAGCTTAAACAGGGGCAATTCACCCCTCCACTTT
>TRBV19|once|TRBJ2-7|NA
CASSIALSGEQYF
TGTGCCAGTAGTATAGCATTAAGCGGGGAGCAGTACTTC